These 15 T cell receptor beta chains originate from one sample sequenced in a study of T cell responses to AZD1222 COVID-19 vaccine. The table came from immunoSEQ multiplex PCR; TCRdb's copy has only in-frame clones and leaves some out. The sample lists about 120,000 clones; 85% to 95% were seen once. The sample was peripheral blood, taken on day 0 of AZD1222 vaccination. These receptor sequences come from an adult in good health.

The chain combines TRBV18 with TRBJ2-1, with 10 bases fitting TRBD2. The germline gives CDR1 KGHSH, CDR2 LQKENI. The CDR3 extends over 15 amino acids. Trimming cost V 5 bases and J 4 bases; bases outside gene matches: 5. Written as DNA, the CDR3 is TGTGCCAGCTCATCCGGACTAGCGGTTTACAATGAGCAGTTCTTC. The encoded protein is CASSSGLAVYNEQFF. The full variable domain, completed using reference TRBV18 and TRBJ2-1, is NAGVMQNPRHLVRRRGQEARLRCSPMKGHSHVYWYRQLPEEGLKFMVYLQKENIIDESGMPKERFSAEFPKEGPSILRIQQVVRGDSAAYFCASSSGLAVYNEQFFGPGTRLTVL.

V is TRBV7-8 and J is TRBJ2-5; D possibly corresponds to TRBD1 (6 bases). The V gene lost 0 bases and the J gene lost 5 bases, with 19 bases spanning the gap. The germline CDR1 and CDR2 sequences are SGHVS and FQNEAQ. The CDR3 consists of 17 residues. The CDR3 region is CASSLAHRAGIGETQYF. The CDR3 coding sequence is TGTGCCAGCAGCTTAGCGCACAGGGCCGGTATTGGGGAGACCCAGTACTTC. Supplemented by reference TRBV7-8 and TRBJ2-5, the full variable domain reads GAGVSQSPRYKVAKRGQDVALRCDPISGHVSLFWYQQALGQGPEFLTYFQNEAQLDKSGLPSDRFFAERPEGSVSTLKIQRTQQEDSAVYLCASSLAHRAGIGETQYFGPGTRLLVL.

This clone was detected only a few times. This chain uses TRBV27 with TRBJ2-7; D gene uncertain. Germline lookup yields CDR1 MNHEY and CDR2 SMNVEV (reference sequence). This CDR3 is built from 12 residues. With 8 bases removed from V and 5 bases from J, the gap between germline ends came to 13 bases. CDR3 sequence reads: CASGLIGHEQYF. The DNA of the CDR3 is TGTGCCAGCGGCTTAATTGGGCACGAGCAGTACTTC.

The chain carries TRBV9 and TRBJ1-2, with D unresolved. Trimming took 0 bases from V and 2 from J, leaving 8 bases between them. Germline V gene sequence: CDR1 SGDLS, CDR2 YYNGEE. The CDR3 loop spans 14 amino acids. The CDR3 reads CASSVDYSNYGYTF. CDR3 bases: TGTGCCAGCAGCGTAGATTACTCAAACTATGGCTACACCTTC.

CDR3 DNA sequence: TGTGCCAGCAGCTTCGGCAGGTCGAACACCGGGGAGCTGTTTTTT. It is translated as CASSFGRSNTGELFF. This chain joins TRBV7-3 and TRBJ2-2; D is undetermined. The CDR3 extends over 15 amino acids. Between the trimmed V and J ends, which lost 3 bases and 0 bases, there was a span of 8 bases. Germline assignment: CDR1 SGHTA and CDR2 FQGTGA. The full variable domain, in which reference TRBV7-3 and TRBJ2-2 provide the parts outside the CDR3, is GAGVSQTPSNKVTEKGKYVELRCDPISGHTALYWYRQSLGQGPEFLIYFQGTGAADDSGLPNDRFFAVRPEGSVSTLKIQRTERGDSAVYLCASSFGRSNTGELFFGEGSRLTVL.

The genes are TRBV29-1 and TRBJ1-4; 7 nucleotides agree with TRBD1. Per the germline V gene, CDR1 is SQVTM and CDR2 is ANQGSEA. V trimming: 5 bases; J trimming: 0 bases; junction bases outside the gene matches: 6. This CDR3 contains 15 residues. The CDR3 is CSVIGGSATNEKLFF. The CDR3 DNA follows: TGCAGCGTTATAGGGGGCTCGGCAACTAATGAAAAACTGTTTTTT.

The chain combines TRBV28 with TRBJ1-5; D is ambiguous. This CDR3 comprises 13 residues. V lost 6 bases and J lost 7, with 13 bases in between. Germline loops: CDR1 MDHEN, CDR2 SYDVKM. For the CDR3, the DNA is TGTGCCAGCAGAGGGATCGGATACCAGCCCCAGCATTTT. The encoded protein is CASRGIGYQPQHF.

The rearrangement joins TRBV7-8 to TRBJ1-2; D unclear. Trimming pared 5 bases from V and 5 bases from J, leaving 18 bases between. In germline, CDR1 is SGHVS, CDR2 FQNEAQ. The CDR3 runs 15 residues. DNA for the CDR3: TGTGCCAGCAGCACCATGGAGTATCAGACTTATGGCTACACCTTC. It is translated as CASSTMEYQTYGYTF.

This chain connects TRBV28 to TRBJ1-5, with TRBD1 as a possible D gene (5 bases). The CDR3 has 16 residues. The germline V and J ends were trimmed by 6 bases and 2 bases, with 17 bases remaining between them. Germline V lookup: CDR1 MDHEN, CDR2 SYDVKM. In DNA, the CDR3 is TGTGCCAGCAGCCTCCCCGGGGGGTCGGGCAATCAGCCCCAGCATTTT. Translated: CASSLPGGSGNQPQHF.

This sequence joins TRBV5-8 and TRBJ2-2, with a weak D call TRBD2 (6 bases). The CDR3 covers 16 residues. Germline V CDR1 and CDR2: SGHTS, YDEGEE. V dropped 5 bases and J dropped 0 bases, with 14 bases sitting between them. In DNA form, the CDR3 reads TGTGCCAGCAGAACCTCTGGGACTTCGAACACCGGGGAGCTGTTTTTT. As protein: CASRTSGTSNTGELFF. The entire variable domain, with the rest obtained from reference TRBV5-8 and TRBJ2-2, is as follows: EAGVTQSPTHLIKTRGQQATLRCSPISGHTSVYWYQQALGLGLQFLLWYDEGEERNRGNFPPRFSGRQFPNYSSELNVNALELEDSALYLCASRTSGTSNTGELFFGEGSRLTVL.

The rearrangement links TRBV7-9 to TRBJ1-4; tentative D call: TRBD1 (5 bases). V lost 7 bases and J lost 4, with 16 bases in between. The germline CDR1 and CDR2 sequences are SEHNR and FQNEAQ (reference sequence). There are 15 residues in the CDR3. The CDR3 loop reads CASKPRDGDNEKLFF. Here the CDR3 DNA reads TGTGCCAGCAAGCCCCGGGACGGAGATAATGAAAAACTGTTTTTT.

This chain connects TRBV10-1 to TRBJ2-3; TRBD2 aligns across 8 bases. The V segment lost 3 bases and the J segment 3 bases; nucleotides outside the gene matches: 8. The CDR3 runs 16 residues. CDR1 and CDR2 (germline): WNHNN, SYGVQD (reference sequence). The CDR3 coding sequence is TGCGCCAGCAGTGACCGGGGACTAGGGATTACAGATACGCAGTATTTT. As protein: CASSDRGLGITDTQYF.

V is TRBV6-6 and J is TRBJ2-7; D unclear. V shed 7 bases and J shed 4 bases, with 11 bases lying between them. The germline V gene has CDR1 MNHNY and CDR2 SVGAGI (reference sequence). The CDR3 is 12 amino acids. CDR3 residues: CASKGSWYEQYF. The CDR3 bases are TGTGCCAGCAAAGGGTCCTGGTACGAGCAGTACTTC.

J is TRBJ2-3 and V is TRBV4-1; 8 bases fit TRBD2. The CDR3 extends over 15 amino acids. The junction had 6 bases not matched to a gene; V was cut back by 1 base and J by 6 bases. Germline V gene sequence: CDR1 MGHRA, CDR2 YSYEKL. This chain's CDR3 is CASSQVPAGVDTQYF. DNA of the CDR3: TGCGCCAGCAGCCAAGTCCCAGCGGGAGTGGATACGCAGTATTTT.

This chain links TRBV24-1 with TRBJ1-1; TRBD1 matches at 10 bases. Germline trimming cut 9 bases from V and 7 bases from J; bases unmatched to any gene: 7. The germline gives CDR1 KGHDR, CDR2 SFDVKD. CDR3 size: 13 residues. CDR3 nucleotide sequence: TGTGCCACCCGGGACAGGGGTGAAGATGAAGCTTTCTTT. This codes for CATRDRGEDEAFF.